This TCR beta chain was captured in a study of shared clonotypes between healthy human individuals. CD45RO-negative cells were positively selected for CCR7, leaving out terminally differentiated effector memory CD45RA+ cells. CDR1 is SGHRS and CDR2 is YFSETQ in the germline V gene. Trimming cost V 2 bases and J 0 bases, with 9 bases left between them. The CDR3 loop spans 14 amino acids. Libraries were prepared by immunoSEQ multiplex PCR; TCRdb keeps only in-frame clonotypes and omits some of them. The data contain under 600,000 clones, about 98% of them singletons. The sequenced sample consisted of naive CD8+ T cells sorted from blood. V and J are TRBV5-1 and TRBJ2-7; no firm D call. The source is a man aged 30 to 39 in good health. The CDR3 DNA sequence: TGCGCCAGCAGCTTTAGCCGGAGCTCCTACGAGCAGTACTTC. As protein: CASSFSRSSYEQYF.